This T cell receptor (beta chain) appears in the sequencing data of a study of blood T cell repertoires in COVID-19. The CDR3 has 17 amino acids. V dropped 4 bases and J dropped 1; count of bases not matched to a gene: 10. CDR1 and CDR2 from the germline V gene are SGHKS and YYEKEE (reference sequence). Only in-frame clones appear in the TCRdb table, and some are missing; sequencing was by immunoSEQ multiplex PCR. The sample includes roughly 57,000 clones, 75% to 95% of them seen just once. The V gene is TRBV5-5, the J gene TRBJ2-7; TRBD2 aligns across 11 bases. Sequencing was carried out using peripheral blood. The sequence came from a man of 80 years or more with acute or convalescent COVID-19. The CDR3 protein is CASSGGVLAGASYEQYF. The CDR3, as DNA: TGTGCCAGCAGCGGGGGAGTACTAGCGGGAGCTTCCTACGAGCAGTACTTC.